The clone carrying this T cell receptor (beta chain) showed up many times. The antigen is not known. Per germline, CDR1 SGHAT and CDR2 FQDESV (reference sequence). This CDR3 has 15 amino acids. J gave up 6 bases and V 1 base, and 2 bases lay outside the gene matches. The data belong to a study of T-cell reconstitution after alpha-beta-depleted transplantation in children. Study-wide results and caveats: Diversity and T-cell counts at one year after transplant derived mostly from new T cells. As was reported, about two months after transplant, alpha-beta T cells came from several hundred expanded graft clones. Surviving recipient T cells and thymic progenitors accounted for the high day-60 TCRbeta diversity observed in some patients.

The TCRbeta library incorporated unique molecular identifiers. Via MiXCR, TCRdb re-called the PCR reads, giving one row per CDR3 protein. The sample contains about 300,000 distinct CDR3 sequences, about 7.3% of which appear only once. This material consisted of peripheral blood, taken 360 days after TCRalphabeta/CD19-depleted stem cell transplant. The clonotype originates from a female patient younger than 10 who had a stem cell transplant for Fanconi anemia, so the T cells may come from the graft donor. The chain links TRBV11-1 to TRBJ2-1, with 11 bases that match TRBD2. CDR3 sequence: CASSLDGTSGNEQFF. CDR3 in DNA: TGTGCCAGCAGCTTAGACGGGACTAGCGGCAATGAGCAGTTCTTC. Drawing the rest from reference TRBV11-1 and TRBJ2-1, the complete variable domain is EAEVAQSPRYKITEKSQAVAFWCDPISGHATLYWYRQILGQGPELLVQFQDESVVDDSQLPKDRFSAERLKGVDSTLKIQPAELGDSAMYLCASSLDGTSGNEQFFGPGTRLTVL.